A single sample gave rise to the 31 T cell receptor beta chains below, sequenced in a study of cytomegalovirus exposure and HLA in healthy donors. The PCR contained 60 Vbeta and 13 Jbeta primers. Sequencing used immunoSEQ multiplex PCR; TCRdb keeps in-frame clones, though not all of them. The sample includes about 180,000 clones, 70% to 85% of them seen just once. The sample comprised PBMCs. The receptors shown here come from a girl between 2 and 10 years old in good health and CMV-seropositive.

The genes are TRBV30 and TRBJ1-4; TRBD1 might be the D (5 bases). Germline CDR1 and CDR2: GTSNPN and SVGIG (reference sequence). This CDR3 has 14 residues. With 3 bases removed from V and 7 bases from J, the gap between germline ends came to 15 bases. The CDR3 spells CAWSGGQGREKLFF. The CDR3 DNA sequence: TGTGCCTGGAGCGGTGGACAAGGGCGTGAAAAACTGTTTTTT.

The J gene is TRBJ2-3, the V gene TRBV5-1; TRBD2 might be the D (7 bases). Germline V lookup: CDR1 SGHRS, CDR2 YFSETQ. The V and J ends lost 4 bases and 0 bases respectively, with 15 bases between them. CDR3 length equals 16 residues. CDR3: CASSLLRGGSTDTQYF. In DNA, the CDR3 is TGCGCCAGCAGCCTACTTAGGGGGGGTAGCACAGATACGCAGTATTTT.

V gene TRBV9 combines with J gene TRBJ1-4, with D uncertain. Trimming took 0 bases from V and 3 from J, leaving 9 bases between them. This CDR3 contains 15 residues. Germline V gene sequence: CDR1 SGDLS, CDR2 YYNGEE. CDR3 coding DNA: TGTGCCAGCAGCGTAGGCGGGTTGGCTAATGAAAAACTGTTTTTT. Protein product: CASSVGGLANEKLFF.

This clone was picked up one time. J is TRBJ2-7 and V is TRBV6-1; 8 bases agree with TRBD2. CDR1 is MNHNS and CDR2 is SASEGT in the germline V gene. CDR3 length: 13 residues. V shed 6 bases and J 5 bases; nucleotides not matched to a gene: 6. The CDR3 sequence is CASRKAGAHEQYF. CDR3 nucleotide sequence: TGTGCCAGCAGGAAAGCGGGAGCCCACGAGCAGTACTTC.

The genes are TRBV7-2 and TRBJ1-6; TRBD1 agrees at 7 bases. The CDR3 loop spans 15 amino acids. The germline gives CDR1 SGHTA, CDR2 FQGNSA. Trimming took 5 bases from V and 1 from J; bases not matched to a gene: 2. The CDR3 DNA reads as TGTGCCAGCAGCGAGGGACAGTCCTATAATTCACCCCTCCACTTT. Protein product: CASSEGQSYNSPLHF.

The V and J genes are TRBV9 and TRBJ1-4; 7 positions agree with TRBD1. The germline V gene encodes CDR1 SGDLS and CDR2 YYNGEE. Germline trimming cut 4 bases from V and 0 bases from J; bases unmatched to any gene: 3. The CDR3 sequence is 15 residues long. The CDR3 DNA follows: TGTGCCAGCAGCTATCAGGGGGCAACTAATGAAAAACTGTTTTTT. This translates into CASSYQGATNEKLFF.

This chain joins TRBV6-5 and TRBJ2-7; 7 bases are shared with TRBD1. Germline CDR1 is MNHEY and CDR2 is SVGAGI. V lost 5 bases, J lost 1 base, and 5 bases stayed unmatched. The length of the CDR3 is 14 residues. DNA of the CDR3: TGTGCCAGCAGTCGCGGACAGGTGTCCTACGAGCAGTACTTC. Translation: CASSRGQVSYEQYF.

The chain recombines TRBV7-3 with TRBJ2-1; tentatively, D is TRBD2 (5 bases). Trimming stripped 0 bases from V and 2 bases from J, with 8 bases between. This CDR3 has 15 amino acids. Germline V CDR1 and CDR2: SGHTA, FQGTGA. CDR3 residues: CASSLTQEAYNEQFF. The CDR3 DNA is TGTGCCAGCAGCTTAACCCAGGAGGCCTACAATGAGCAGTTCTTC.

The chain uses TRBV27 and TRBJ2-7, with 11 bases matching TRBD2. V lost 3 bases and J lost 4; bases outside the gene matches: 5. CDR1 is MNHEY, CDR2 SMNVEV, per germline (reference sequence). The CDR3 length is 15 residues. CDR3 nucleotide sequence: TGTGCCAGCAGTTTCTCTAGCGGGAGGATGTACGAGCAGTACTTC. Protein product: CASSFSSGRMYEQYF.

This clone was seen once. This chain uses TRBV4-1 with TRBJ2-3; 7 nucleotides agree with TRBD2. The CDR3 has 14 residues. Germline V lookup: CDR1 MGHRA, CDR2 YSYEKL. V trimming: 3 bases; J trimming: 2 bases; junction bases outside the gene matches: 2. CDR3 region: CASSQGLSTDTQYF. Written as DNA, the CDR3 is TGCGCCAGCAGCCAGGGACTATCCACAGATACGCAGTATTTT.

This chain joins TRBV5-1 and TRBJ2-3; D ambiguous. The CDR3 covers 13 residues. Per the germline V gene, CDR1 is SGHRS and CDR2 is YFSETQ. Trimming left V 1 base short and J 2 bases short, with 5 bases between. The CDR3 loop reads CASSLTVTDTQYF. CDR3 in DNA: TGCGCCAGCAGCTTGACTGTCACAGATACGCAGTATTTT.

The chain carries TRBV10-3 and TRBJ2-1; TRBD2 matches at 11 bases. V lost 4 bases to trimming and J lost 5 bases; unmatched junction nucleotides: 4. The CDR3 covers 15 residues. In germline, CDR1 is ENHRY, CDR2 SYGVKD. The CDR3 nucleotides read TGTGCCATCAGTGTGGGACTAGCGGAGCACAATGAGCAGTTCTTC. It is translated as CAISVGLAEHNEQFF.

The chain carries TRBV5-1 and TRBJ2-1, with 16 positions matching TRBD2. The germline gives CDR1 SGHRS, CDR2 YFSETQ. V was pared by 5 bases and J by 5 bases, with 13 bases of the junction left unmatched. This CDR3 has 19 amino acids. The CDR3 nucleotides are TGCGCCAGCAGTTGGCGGGGACTAGCGGGAGGGGCCAGGGACAATGAGCAGTTCTTC. It codes for CASSWRGLAGGARDNEQFF.

This clone was seen a few times. The chain is built from TRBV30 and TRBJ1-1; D is unclear. The CDR3 consists of 13 residues. The V end lost 0 bases, the J end lost 5 bases, and 10 bases lay between the germline ends. CDR1 is GTSNPN and CDR2 is SVGIG in the germline V gene (reference sequence). CDR3 nucleotides: TGTGCCTGGAGTGTATGGAGCGGGACTGAAGCTTTCTTT. Protein: CAWSVWSGTEAFF.

This chain joins TRBV19 and TRBJ1-5, with D possibly matching TRBD1 (5 bases). Germline-derived CDR1 and CDR2 are LNHDA and SQIVND (reference sequence). The V gene lost 5 bases and the J gene lost 6 bases, with 14 bases spanning the gap. The CDR3 length is 14 residues. The CDR3, as DNA: TGTGCCAGTAGTCCCAGGGAAGGGCCTCAGCCCCAGCATTTT. Encoded protein: CASSPREGPQPQHF.

The rearrangement links TRBV4-2 to TRBJ2-5; TRBD2 aligns across 13 bases. The CDR3 is made up of 18 amino acids. V dropped 3 bases and J dropped 2; count of bases not matched to a gene: 9. Germline-derived CDR1 and CDR2 are LGHNA and YNFKEQ. The chain's CDR3 is CASSQSGGTSGNQETQYF. As DNA, the CDR3 is TGTGCCAGCAGCCAGTCAGGTGGGACTAGCGGGAATCAAGAGACCCAGTACTTC.

The genes are TRBV7-3 and TRBJ1-1; D gene ambiguous. CDR1 SGHTA and CDR2 FQGTGA come from the germline V gene. The CDR3 is 15 amino acids. V lost 0 bases and J lost 1, with 9 bases in between. The CDR3: CASSLTPGRNTEAFF. The CDR3 DNA reads TGTGCCAGCAGCTTAACCCCAGGAAGGAACACTGAAGCTTTCTTT.

The chain combines TRBV27 with TRBJ2-7, with D perhaps TRBD2 (7 bases). CDR1 is MNHEY, CDR2 SMNVEV, per germline (reference sequence). Trimming took 9 bases from V and 3 from J, leaving 12 bases between them. The CDR3 loop spans 12 amino acids. CDR3 nucleotide sequence: TGTGCCAGTGGGGGGGCTTTCTACGAGCAGTACTTC. It yields the protein CASGGAFYEQYF.

This clone is a singleton in its sample. The V and J genes are TRBV19 and TRBJ1-5; 11 bases fit TRBD1. Germline lookup yields CDR1 LNHDA and CDR2 SQIVND (reference sequence). This CDR3 comprises 17 residues. The trim removed 4 bases at V and 6 bases at J, leaving 11 bases unmatched. The CDR3 is CASSTIGTGGFGQPQHF. CDR3 sequence (DNA): TGTGCCAGTAGTACAATCGGGACAGGGGGTTTCGGTCAGCCCCAGCATTTT.

This clone appeared once. J is TRBJ2-3 and V is TRBV9, with TRBD2 matching over 11 bases. The CDR3 is 16 residues long. From germline, CDR1 is SGDLS and CDR2 YYNGEE. Unmatched junction bases numbered 4, after V lost 2 bases and J lost 2 bases. The CDR3 sequence is CASSVTSGMITDTQYF. DNA of the CDR3: TGTGCCAGCAGCGTGACTAGCGGGATGATCACAGATACGCAGTATTTT.

J is TRBJ2-1 and V is TRBV4-1; 11 nucleotides align to TRBD2. This CDR3 is built from 17 residues. CDR1 and CDR2 (germline): MGHRA, YSYEKL. Losses at the gene ends were 1 base for V and 8 bases for J; bases not matched to a gene: 10. This chain's CDR3 is CASSQAVPSGGKDEQFF. Written as DNA, the CDR3 is TGCGCCAGCAGCCAAGCGGTCCCTAGCGGGGGGAAGGATGAGCAGTTCTTC.

The sample holds a few counts of this clone. This chain's CDR3 is CASSLDDRSLNTEAFF. The DNA for the CDR3 is TGTGCCAGCAGCTTGGACGACAGGTCCCTGAACACTGAAGCTTTCTTT. The chain uses TRBV5-6 and TRBJ1-1, with a possible D match to TRBD1 (6 bases). Germline lookup yields CDR1 SGHDT and CDR2 YYEEEE. Between the trimmed V and J ends, which lost 0 bases and 0 bases, there was a span of 12 bases. CDR3 size: 16 residues. The whole variable domain, filled in from reference TRBV5-6 and TRBJ1-1, reads DAGVTQSPTHLIKTRGQQVTLRCSPKSGHDTVSWYQQALGQGPQFIFQYYEEEERQRGNFPDRFSGHQFPNYSSELNVNALLLGDSALYLCASSLDDRSLNTEAFFGQGTRLTVV.

The chain links TRBV30 to TRBJ2-7, with D maybe TRBD1 (8 bases). The ends were cut back, 5 bases at V and 3 bases at J, with 14 bases in the middle. The length of the CDR3 is 13 residues. Germline V gives CDR1 GTSNPN, CDR2 SVGIG (reference sequence). CDR3 in amino acids: CAWATGGGYEQYF. CDR3 nucleotides: TGTGCCTGGGCTACAGGGGGGGGCTACGAGCAGTACTTC. Full variable domain (rest looked up from reference TRBV30 and TRBJ2-7): SQTIHQWPATLVQPVGSPLSLECTVEGTSNPNLYWYRQAAGRGLQLLFYSVGIGQISSEVPQNLSASRPQDRQFILSSKKLLLSDSGFYLCAWATGGGYEQYFGPGTRLTVT.

V gene TRBV27 combines with J gene TRBJ1-2; 9 bases are a match to TRBD1. Looked up from germline, CDR1 is MNHEY and CDR2 is SMNVEV (reference sequence). The length of the CDR3 is 13 residues. J was trimmed by 3 bases and V by 6 bases; bases with no gene match: 2. CDR3 bases: TGTGCCAGCAGCCGGGACAGGGACTATGGCTACACCTTC. This codes for CASSRDRDYGYTF.

The chain carries TRBV19 and TRBJ2-1; 10 bases align to TRBD2. CDR1 LNHDA and CDR2 SQIVND come from the germline V gene (reference sequence). J gave up 2 bases and V 6 bases, and 4 bases lay outside the gene matches. The CDR3 consists of 15 residues. Written as DNA, the CDR3 is TGTGCCAGTAGGATTAGCGGGGGGACCTACAATGAGCAGTTCTTC. It codes for CASRISGGTYNEQFF.

This chain connects TRBV27 to TRBJ2-7; 7 nucleotides agree with TRBD1. CDR3 length: 14 amino acids. After removal of 6 bases from V and 4 bases from J, the junction contained 9 bases not matched to a gene. Germline CDR1 reads MNHEY; CDR2 reads SMNVEV (reference sequence). CDR3 sequence (DNA): TGTGCCAGCAGACAAACCGGGACAGATTACGAGCAGTACTTC. Translating it yields CASRQTGTDYEQYF.

This chain uses TRBV7-2 with TRBJ1-2; 9 bases are shared with TRBD1. The V gene's germline CDR1 is SGHTA and CDR2 FQGNSA. The trim removed 5 bases at V and 5 bases at J, leaving 9 bases unmatched. There are 15 residues in the CDR3. The CDR3 region has the DNA TGTGCCAGCAGCGCTAGGGACAGGGCAGGGTATGGCTACACCTTC. Protein product: CASSARDRAGYGYTF.

This chain links TRBV4-1 with TRBJ2-1; 8 bases fit TRBD2. Trimming took 0 bases from V and 8 from J; bases not matched to a gene: 9. Germline values: CDR1 MGHRA, CDR2 YSYEKL. CDR3 size: 16 residues. The CDR3 loop reads CASSQDEPSGLDEQFF. The CDR3 region has the DNA TGCGCCAGCAGCCAAGATGAGCCTAGCGGGTTGGATGAGCAGTTCTTC.

This clone turned up a few times. This chain joins TRBV6-1 and TRBJ2-5; 10 bases are shared with TRBD2. The CDR3 totals 15 residues. V dropped 2 bases and J dropped 7; count of bases not matched to a gene: 7. CDR1 MNHNS and CDR2 SASEGT come from the germline V gene. CDR3 region: CASSETGTSEVTQYF. The CDR3 nucleotides read TGTGCCAGCAGTGAAACCGGGACTAGCGAAGTGACCCAGTACTTC.

Here the CDR3 DNA reads TGTGCCAGCACTATTTCCCACCTCCGGGCTGGGGCCAACGTCCTGACTTTC. This encodes CASTISHLRAGANVLTF. This rearrangement joins TRBV2 to TRBJ2-6; D is undetermined. The V end lost 7 bases, the J end lost 2 bases, and 18 bases lay between the germline ends. Per the germline V gene, CDR1 is SNHLY and CDR2 is FYNNEI. The CDR3 sequence is 17 residues long.

The chain is built from TRBV4-2 and TRBJ2-1, with 12 bases aligning to TRBD1. V was clipped by 5 bases and J by 9 bases; unmatched bases: 8. The CDR3 sequence is 15 residues long. Germline lookup yields CDR1 LGHNA and CDR2 YNFKEQ. The CDR3 DNA sequence: TGTGCCAGCAGCTACCGGGACAGGGGGCGCCCTGAGCAGTTCTTC. Its translation is CASSYRDRGRPEQFF.